The text below deals with one TCR beta chain. Antigen: not known. The data stem from a study of Graves' ophthalmopathy and Graves' hyperthyroidism. Study results and limitations: The model flagged ophthalmopathy progression at around 70% sensitivity and less than 75% specificity. The 13-signature model separated ophthalmopathy from stable hyperthyroidism at 85% to 90% sensitivity and roughly 80% specificity.

The CDR3 covers 16 residues. The V end lost 4 bases, the J end lost 3 bases, and 19 bases lay between the germline ends. Germline lookup yields CDR1 SGHKS and CDR2 YYEKEE (reference sequence). The authors amplified TCR beta CDR3 regions, and they did so from RNA transcripts for repertoire sequencing. Second-round multiplex PCR came after first-round RT-PCR with HTBI primers. TCRdb redid the calling of the multiplex PCR reads with MiXCR, one entry per CDR3 protein. Among approximately 480,000 distinct CDR3 sequences listed, about an eighth were seen once. This rearrangement joins TRBV5-5 to TRBJ2-5; a possible D gene is TRBD2 (6 bases). This clonotype was obtained from a woman in her twenties or thirties with Graves' ophthalmopathy. The sample consisted of blood. DNA for the CDR3: TGTGCCAGCAGCCACCGGGGAGGTCCACTTAAAGAGACCCAGTACTTC. This encodes CASSHRGGPLKETQYF. The variable domain in full, completed from reference TRBV5-5 and TRBJ2-5, reads DAGVTQSPTHLIKTRGQQVTLRCSPISGHKSVSWYQQVLGQGPQFIFQYYEKEERGRGNFPDRFSARQFPNYSSELNVNALLLGDSALYLCASSHRGGPLKETQYFGPGTRLLVL.